Included here is one TCR beta chain sequence, with context. As yet, its antigen is unknown. This entry belongs to a study of beta chain features in type 1 diabetes. The study's findings and limits: The study found moderately but significantly shorter TCRB CDR3s in all four CD4+ subsets of Type 1 diabetes patients.

Germline values: CDR1 MNHNY, CDR2 SVGAGI (reference sequence). With V trimmed by 7 bases and J by 1 base, 9 bases remained unmatched. The CDR3 consists of 15 residues. Expressed TCRB transcripts were sequenced because the entire RNA isolate underwent reverse transcription. Profiling relied on immunoSEQ multiplex PCR, and the TCRdb table lists in-frame clones only, not all of them. Of more than 100,000 clones listed, about 10% are singletons. Stem cell-like memory, regulatory, central memory and naive CD4+ cells were sorted via CD45RO/CCR7/CD25/CD127/CD95/CD27. Sequencing was performed on central memory CD4+ T cells from blood. The source is a man aged 25 to 40 with type 1 diabetes. The gene calls are TRBV6-6 and TRBJ2-5, with TRBD2 matching 7 bases. The CDR3 DNA sequence: TGTGCCAGCAAACGGGGCGGGGGTTCCCAAGAGACCCAGTACTTC. This sequence encodes CASKRGGGSQETQYF.